This entry features one TCR beta chain sequence. This specimen comes from a study of blood T cell repertoires in COVID-19. On the study more broadly: PBMCs, B-cell-depleted T cells, or T cells provided the cDNA or gDNA that made up the material.

Study processing details: By means of reference gene primer amplification, nucleated cell counts were estimated. Profiled with immunoSEQ multiplex PCR; TCRdb holds only in-frame clones, not every one. V and J calls and clone size are given by that table; D and trimming were obtained from the DNA. The sample yields 120,000 or so clones, 85% to 90% seen once. This CDR3 contains 16 residues. Germline V lookup: CDR1 LNHDA, CDR2 SQIVND (reference sequence). Trimming at V came to 3 bases and at J to 5 bases, leaving 6 bases not matched to a gene. V gene TRBV19 combines with J gene TRBJ2-1, with TRBD1 matching 11 bases. Sequenced: peripheral blood. The receptor was isolated from a human donor in a cohort sampled during active COVID-19. For the CDR3, the DNA is TGTGCCAGTAGTATGAGGGGACAGGGGGGGCACAATGAGCAGTTCTTC. Its protein is CASSMRGQGGHNEQFF.